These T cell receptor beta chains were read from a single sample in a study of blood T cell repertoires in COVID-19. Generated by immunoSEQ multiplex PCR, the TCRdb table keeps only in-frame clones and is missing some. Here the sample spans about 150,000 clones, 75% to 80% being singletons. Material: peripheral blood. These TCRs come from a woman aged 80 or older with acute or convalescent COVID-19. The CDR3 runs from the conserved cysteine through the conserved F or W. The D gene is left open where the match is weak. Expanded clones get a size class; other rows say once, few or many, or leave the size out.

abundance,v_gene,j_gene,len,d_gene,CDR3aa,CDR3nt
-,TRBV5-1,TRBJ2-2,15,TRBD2,CASSVTSGNTGELFF,TGCGCCAGCAGCGTGACTAGCGGGAACACCGGGGAGCTGTTTTTT
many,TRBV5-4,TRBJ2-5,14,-,CASSSEGGMETQYF,TGTGCCAGCAGCTCCGAGGGGGGGATGGAGACCCAGTACTTC
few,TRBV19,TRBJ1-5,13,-,CASSIDGGKPQHF,TGTGCCAGTAGCATAGATGGGGGCAAACCCCAGCATTTT
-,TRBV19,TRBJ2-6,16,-,CASSIDPGSGANVLTF,TGTGCCAGTAGTATAGATCCGGGGTCTGGGGCCAACGTCCTGACTTTC
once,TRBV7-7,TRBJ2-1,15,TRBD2,CASSRLAGGLNEQFF,TGTGCTAGCAGCAGACTAGCGGGGGGTCTCAATGAGCAGTTCTTC
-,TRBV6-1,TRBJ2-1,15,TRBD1,CASSEWGEGANEQFF,TGTGCCAGCAGTGAATGGGGAGAGGGGGCGAATGAGCAGTTCTTC
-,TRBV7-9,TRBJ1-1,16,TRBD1,CASNLPAGGFNTEAFF,TGTGCCAGCAACCTACCCGCAGGGGGTTTTAACACTGAAGCTTTCTTT
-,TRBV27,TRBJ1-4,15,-,CASSDGTLKGEKLFF,TGTGCCAGCAGTGACGGGACACTCAAGGGTGAAAAACTGTTTTTT
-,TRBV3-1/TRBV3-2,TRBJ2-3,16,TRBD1,CASTPGQGNWADTQYF,TGTGCCAGCACCCCGGGACAGGGGAATTGGGCAGATACGCAGTATTTT
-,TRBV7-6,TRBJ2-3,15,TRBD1,CASSRRGQGTDTQYF,TGTGCCAGCAGCCGGAGGGGACAGGGCACAGATACGCAGTATTTT
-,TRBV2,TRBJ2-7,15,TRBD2,CASSDLLAGLGEQYF,TGTGCCAGCAGTGACCTGCTAGCGGGGTTAGGGGAGCAGTACTTC
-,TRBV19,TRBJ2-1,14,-,CASTSRGVSNEQFF,TGTGCCAGTACCAGCAGGGGGGTCAGCAATGAGCAGTTCTTC
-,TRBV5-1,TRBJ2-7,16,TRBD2,CASSTGTSGFSYEQYF,TGCGCCAGCAGCACGGGGACTAGCGGATTTTCCTACGAGCAGTACTTC
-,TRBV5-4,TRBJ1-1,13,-,CASTPEGRTEAFF,TGTGCCAGCACTCCGGAGGGGAGAACTGAAGCTTTCTTT
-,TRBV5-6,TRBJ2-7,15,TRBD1,CASSGGQGAIYEQYF,TGTGCCAGCAGCGGGGGACAGGGGGCAATCTACGAGCAGTACTTC
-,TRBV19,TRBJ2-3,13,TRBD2,CASSGRGSDTQYF,TGTGCCAGTAGCGGGCGGGGGTCAGATACGCAGTATTTT
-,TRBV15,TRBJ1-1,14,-,CATSRAGLRVEAFF,TGTGCCACCAGCAGAGCGGGCCTCAGGGTTGAAGCTTTCTTT
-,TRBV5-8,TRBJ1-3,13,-,CASDAGFGNTIYF,TGTGCCAGCGACGCAGGATTTGGAAACACCATATATTTT
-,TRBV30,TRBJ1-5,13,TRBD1,CAVGGTGTQPQHF,TGTGCCGTTGGTGGGACAGGGACTCAGCCCCAGCATTTT
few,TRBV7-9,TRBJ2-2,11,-,CASSLTGELFF,TGTGCCAGCAGCTTAACAGGGGAGCTGTTTTTT
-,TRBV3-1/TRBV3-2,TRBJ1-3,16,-,CASSQYLGTSGNTIYF,TGTGCCAGCAGCCAATATTTGGGCACCTCTGGAAACACCATATATTTT
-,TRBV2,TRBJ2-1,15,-,CASSEERGLYNEQFF,TGTGCCAGCAGTGAAGAAAGGGGCCTCTACAATGAGCAGTTCTTC
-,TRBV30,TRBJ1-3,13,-,CACRKGTGNTIYF,TGTGCCTGCCGTAAGGGGACTGGAAACACCATATATTTT
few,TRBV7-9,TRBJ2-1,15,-,CASSLAGRSRGEQFF,TGTGCCAGCAGCTTAGCCGGCCGGTCGCGAGGTGAGCAGTTCTTC
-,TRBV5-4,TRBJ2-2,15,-,CASSLRTTNTGELFF,TGTGCCAGCAGCTTGAGGACAACGAACACCGGGGAGCTGTTTTTT
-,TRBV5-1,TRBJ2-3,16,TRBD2,CASSLVLAGGSDTQYF,TGCGCCAGCAGCTTGGTGCTAGCGGGAGGCTCAGATACGCAGTATTTT
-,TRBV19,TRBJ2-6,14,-,CASKSVSGANVLTF,TGTGCCAGTAAATCGGTCTCTGGGGCCAACGTCCTGACTTTC
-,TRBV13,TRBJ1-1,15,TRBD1,CASSLGTGRVTEAFF,TGTGCCAGCAGCCTTGGGACAGGGAGGGTCACTGAAGCTTTCTTT
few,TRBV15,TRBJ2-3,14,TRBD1,CATSRDSFSDTQYF,TGTGCCACCAGCCGGGACAGTTTCTCAGATACGCAGTATTTT
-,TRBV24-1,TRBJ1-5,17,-,CATSESVTGADNQPQHF,TGTGCCACCAGTGAATCTGTGACAGGTGCTGACAATCAGCCCCAGCATTTT
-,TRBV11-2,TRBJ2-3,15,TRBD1,CASSSTGTAADTQYF,TGTGCCAGCAGCTCGACCGGGACAGCCGCAGATACGCAGTATTTT
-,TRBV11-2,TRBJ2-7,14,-,CASSLVETVYEQYF,TGTGCCAGCAGCTTAGTAGAGACAGTGTACGAGCAGTACTTC
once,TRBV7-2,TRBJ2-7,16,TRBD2,CASSSEGTSGRNEQYF,TGTGCCAGCAGCTCGGAGGGGACTAGCGGGAGAAACGAGCAGTACTTC
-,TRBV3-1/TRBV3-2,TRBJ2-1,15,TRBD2,CASSPTSGRAAEQFF,TGTGCCAGCAGCCCGACTAGCGGGAGGGCCGCTGAGCAGTTCTTC
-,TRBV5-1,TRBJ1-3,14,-,CASSLGGPGNTIYF,TGCGCCAGCAGCTTGGGGGGGCCTGGAAACACCATATATTTT
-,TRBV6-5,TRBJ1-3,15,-,CASSYDSLSGNTIYF,TGTGCCAGCAGTTACGACAGCCTCTCTGGAAACACCATATATTTT
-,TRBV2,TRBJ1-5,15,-,CASNIQGLSNQPQHF,TGTGCCAGCAATATTCAGGGCCTTAGCAATCAGCCCCAGCATTTT
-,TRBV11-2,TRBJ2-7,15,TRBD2,CASSLVGGGADEQYF,TGTGCCAGCAGCTTAGTGGGCGGGGGGGCCGACGAGCAGTACTTC
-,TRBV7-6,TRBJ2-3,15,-,CASSLAGAISDTQYF,TGTGCCAGCAGCTTAGCGGGGGCGATCTCAGATACGCAGTATTTT
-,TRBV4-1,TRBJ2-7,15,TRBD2,CASSQVGEGSYEQYF,TGCGCCAGCAGCCAAGTTGGGGAGGGATCCTACGAGCAGTACTTC
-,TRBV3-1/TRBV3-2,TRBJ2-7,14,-,CASSLTHGVYEQYF,TGTGCCAGCAGCCTCACCCACGGAGTCTACGAGCAGTACTTC
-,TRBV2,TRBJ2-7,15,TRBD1,CASRHDRGRSYEQYF,TGTGCCAGCAGGCACGACAGGGGGCGAAGCTACGAGCAGTACTTC
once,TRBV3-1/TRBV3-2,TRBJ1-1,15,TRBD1,CASSLLGQVNTEAFF,TGTGCCAGCAGCCTTCTGGGACAGGTCAACACTGAAGCTTTCTTT